These 20 T cell receptor beta chains came from one sample sequenced in a study of cytomegalovirus exposure and HLA in healthy donors. The PCR used 60 Vbeta and 13 Jbeta primers. The assay was immunoSEQ multiplex PCR, and TCRdb's table has in-frame clones only and misses some. Its listing shows approximately 42,000 clones. Material: PBMCs. These receptors came from a male donor in good health and CMV-seronegative.

V usage is TRBV5-4 and J usage is TRBJ1-3; D is ambiguous. Looked up from germline, CDR1 is SGHNT and CDR2 is YYREEE (reference sequence). The V gene lost 7 bases and the J gene lost 0 bases, with 5 bases spanning the gap. The CDR3 sequence is 12 residues long. CDR3 amino acids: CASGSSGNTIYF. For the CDR3, the DNA is TGTGCCAGCGGGAGCTCTGGAAACACCATATATTTT.

The chain couples TRBV18 to TRBJ1-3, with D possibly TRBD1 on 5 matching bases. Germline assignment: CDR1 KGHSH and CDR2 LQKENI. V lost 7 bases, J lost 7 bases, and 8 bases lay in between. CDR3 length: 11 residues. The chain's CDR3 is CASWGDNTIYF. As DNA, the CDR3 is TGTGCCAGCTGGGGCGACAACACCATATATTTT.

The chain has TRBV29-1 and TRBJ2-3, with 7 positions matching TRBD1. The CDR3 runs 11 residues. Per germline, CDR1 SQVTM and CDR2 ANQGSEA. Germline trimming cut 7 bases from V and 6 bases from J; bases unmatched to any gene: 4. The CDR3 DNA reads as TGCAGCGGCCACAGGGGCGATACGCAGTATTTT. It translates to CSGHRGDTQYF.

The V and J genes are TRBV18 and TRBJ2-1, with 12 bases identical to TRBD2. Looked up from germline, CDR1 is KGHSH and CDR2 is LQKENI. V was clipped by 2 bases and J by 5 bases; unmatched bases: 10. This CDR3 contains 18 residues. The DNA for the CDR3 is TGTGCCAGCTCACCATCTAGCGGGAGGGCCGGGGGTAACAATGAGCAGTTCTTC. It codes for CASSPSSGRAGGNNEQFF.

V usage is TRBV28 and J usage is TRBJ2-7; 7 bases agree with TRBD1. The germline V gene encodes CDR1 MDHEN and CDR2 SYDVKM. The CDR3 is 14 amino acids. J lost 6 bases, V lost 8 bases, and 13 bases had no gene match. The CDR3 reads CASETGTSTREQYF. The CDR3 DNA is TGTGCCAGCGAGACAGGGACATCCACGCGCGAGCAGTACTTC.

The chain joins TRBV28 to TRBJ2-1; 9 nucleotides match TRBD1. After removal of 5 bases from V and 8 bases from J, the junction contained 10 bases not matched to a gene. The CDR3 runs 15 residues. The germline V gene encodes CDR1 MDHEN and CDR2 SYDVKM. CDR3 loop: CASSRPGTGRDEQFF. The CDR3 DNA is TGTGCCAGCAGTCGTCCCGGGACAGGGAGGGATGAGCAGTTCTTC.

The chain links TRBV15 to TRBJ2-2; TRBD2 is a possible D gene (5 bases). The CDR3 is made up of 13 amino acids. CDR1 and CDR2 (germline): LNHNV, YYDKDF (reference sequence). V was cut by 8 bases and J by 5 bases, with 12 bases left in between. The CDR3 DNA reads as TGTGCCACCCTAAATTCGGGGACCGGGGAGCTGTTTTTT. The encoded protein is CATLNSGTGELFF. The full variable domain, completed using reference TRBV15 and TRBJ2-2, is DAMVIQNPRYQVTQFGKPVTLSCSQTLNHNVMYWYQQKSSQAPKLLFHYYDKDFNNEADTPDNFQSRRPNTSFCFLDIRSPGLGDTAMYLCATLNSGTGELFFGEGSRLTVL.

In DNA form, the CDR3 reads TGTGCCACCAGCAGAGTACTAGCGGGAGAGTCCGGGGAGCTGTTTTTT. Protein sequence: CATSRVLAGESGELFF. J is TRBJ2-2 and V is TRBV15, with 11 nucleotides matching TRBD2. This CDR3 has 16 residues. The ends lost 1 base at V and 6 bases at J; junction bases unmatched: 4. Germline V gene sequence: CDR1 LNHNV, CDR2 YYDKDF (reference sequence).

This chain links TRBV6-5 with TRBJ2-7; 10 bases align to TRBD2. The CDR3 is 14 amino acids. Trimming took 2 bases from V and 4 from J; bases not matched to a gene: 2. Germline V gene data show CDR1 as MNHEY and CDR2 as SVGAGI. The CDR3 here is CASSYRAGGYEQYF. The CDR3, as DNA: TGTGCCAGCAGTTACCGAGCGGGAGGGTACGAGCAGTACTTC.

V gene TRBV6-5 combines with J gene TRBJ1-4; no clear D gene. With 6 bases removed from V and 2 bases from J, the gap between germline ends came to 7 bases. CDR1 is MNHEY, CDR2 SVGAGI, per germline. The CDR3 contains 13 residues. The CDR3 nucleotides are TGTGCCAGCAGGTGGAGGACTAATGAAAAACTGTTTTTT. Encoded protein: CASRWRTNEKLFF.

This rearrangement joins TRBV7-7 to TRBJ1-1; no clear D gene. V dropped 5 bases and J dropped 0 bases, with 7 bases sitting between them. The CDR3 spans 13 residues. The germline V gene encodes CDR1 SSHAT and CDR2 FNYEAQ (reference sequence). The CDR3 protein is CASSRGLNTEAFF. The CDR3 nucleotides are TGTGCCAGCAGCCGAGGCTTGAACACTGAAGCTTTCTTT.

The genes are TRBV4-2 and TRBJ2-2, with a weak D call TRBD1 (5 bases). The V and J ends lost 1 base and 2 bases respectively, with 8 bases between them. The CDR3 is 15 amino acids. CDR1 and CDR2 (germline): LGHNA, YNFKEQ. The chain's CDR3 is CASSQGQTNTGELFF. DNA of the CDR3: TGTGCCAGCAGCCAAGGACAGACCAACACCGGGGAGCTGTTTTTT.

The chain links TRBV2 to TRBJ2-4, with 7 bases identical to TRBD2. The germline gives CDR1 SNHLY, CDR2 FYNNEI. Trimming at V came to 1 base and at J to 2 bases, leaving 8 bases not matched to a gene. The CDR3 extends over 17 amino acids. CDR3 residues: CASSEEGGSVTKNIQYF. The CDR3 nucleotides are TGTGCCAGCAGTGAAGAAGGCGGGAGTGTCACCAAAAACATTCAGTACTTC.

The chain uses TRBV14 and TRBJ1-5, with TRBD1 matching 8 bases. J lost 7 bases, V lost 3 bases, and 5 bases had no gene match. The length of the CDR3 is 14 residues. CDR1 and CDR2 from the germline V gene are SGHDN and FVKESK. CDR3 region: CASSQTGAGQPQHF. The DNA of the CDR3 is TGTGCCAGCAGCCAGACAGGGGCAGGCCAGCCCCAGCATTTT.

The chain combines TRBV5-4 with TRBJ2-1; D is perhaps TRBD2 (6 bases). The CDR3 length is 15 residues. Germline assignment: CDR1 SGHNT and CDR2 YYREEE (reference sequence). V was shortened by 0 bases and J by 6 bases, with 13 bases between the two germline ends. This CDR3 is CASSLGSSALNEQFF. The DNA of the CDR3 is TGTGCCAGCAGCTTGGGTTCTAGCGCACTCAATGAGCAGTTCTTC.

This rearrangement joins TRBV6-5 to TRBJ1-5; weak D call: TRBD1 (5 bases). Trimming took 8 bases from V and 2 from J, leaving 10 bases between them. CDR3 length: 13 residues. Germline V CDR1 and CDR2: MNHEY, SVGAGI. CDR3: CASGGDRNQPQHF. Here the CDR3 DNA reads TGTGCCAGCGGGGGGGATCGCAATCAGCCCCAGCATTTT.

The chain carries TRBV4-2 and TRBJ2-1; 14 bases line up with TRBD2. V lost 2 bases, J lost 6 bases, and 3 bases stayed unmatched. The CDR3 is 16 amino acids. The germline CDR1 and CDR2 sequences are LGHNA and YNFKEQ. The CDR3 sequence is CASSQQGLAGANEQFF. The CDR3 region has the DNA TGTGCCAGCAGCCAACAGGGACTAGCGGGAGCCAATGAGCAGTTCTTC.

The chain uses TRBV9 and TRBJ1-2, with 8 positions matching TRBD1. This CDR3 has 17 residues. V lost 2 bases to trimming and J lost 8 bases; unmatched junction nucleotides: 17. The germline V gene has CDR1 SGDLS and CDR2 YYNGEE. The CDR3: CASSVEKQGGYYVGYTF. The CDR3 DNA reads as TGTGCCAGCAGCGTTGAGAAACAGGGGGGTTATTATGTCGGCTACACCTTC.

V is TRBV28 and J is TRBJ1-3; 7 bases map to TRBD1. In germline, CDR1 is MDHEN, CDR2 SYDVKM. The CDR3 loop spans 14 amino acids. With V trimmed by 6 bases and J by 3 bases, 5 bases remained unmatched. The CDR3 region has the DNA TGTGCCAGCAGCCCCGACAGGGTTGGAAACACCATATATTTT. Its protein product is CASSPDRVGNTIYF. Based on the CDR3 plus reference TRBV28 and TRBJ1-3, the full variable domain is DVKVTQSSRYLVKRTGEKVFLECVQDMDHENMFWYRQDPGLGLRLIYFSYDVKMKEKGDIPEGYSVSREKKERFSLILESASTNQTSMYLCASSPDRVGNTIYFGEGSWLTVV.

The gene calls are TRBV13 and TRBJ1-1; TRBD1 matches at 7 bases. The germline V gene has CDR1 PRHDT and CDR2 FYEKMQ (reference sequence). The junction had 9 bases not matched to a gene; V was cut back by 5 bases and J by 3 bases. This CDR3 has 15 amino acids. Here the CDR3 DNA reads TGTGCCAGCAGCCCTTACAGGGGTTCAGACACTGAAGCTTTCTTT. Its translation: CASSPYRGSDTEAFF.